The source of this T cell receptor beta chain is a study of T cells in Graves' hyperthyroidism and ophthalmopathy. Findings and caveats of the study: In the analysis, a 13 V-J model separated ophthalmopathy from stable hyperthyroidism. Before onset, ophthalmopathy was predicted by the model a median roughly 6.4 months earlier. Most expanded thyroid clonotypes above 0.001 recurred in blood.

The CDR3 is made up of 14 amino acids. Germline-derived CDR1 and CDR2 are SGHRS and YFSETQ. V lost 2 bases and J 5 bases, leaving 13 bases between the germline ends. The TCR beta CDR3 regions underwent amplification using RNA transcripts as the source. An initial round of RT-PCR targeting the TCR CDR3 relied on the HTBI primer set. Using its own MiXCR run on the multiplex PCR reads, TCRdb lists one record per CDR3 protein. The table lists about 660,000 distinct CDR3 sequences, less than 45% of them singletons, with roughly 7.2% in the top ten. This clonotype was counted at least ten times. The target antigen is unknown. Patients were excluded because of uncontrolled infection, other autoimmune disease, pregnancy or lactation.

The source material was peripheral blood or thyroid tissue (not recorded which). The chain uses TRBV5-1 and TRBJ1-2; D might be TRBD1 (5 bases). This clonotype was sampled from an adult man with Graves' disease, either hyperthyroidism or ophthalmopathy (not recorded which). The CDR3, as DNA: TGCGCCAGCAGCTTCACGACAGAAGCGTATGGCTACACCTTC. Its protein is CASSFTTEAYGYTF.